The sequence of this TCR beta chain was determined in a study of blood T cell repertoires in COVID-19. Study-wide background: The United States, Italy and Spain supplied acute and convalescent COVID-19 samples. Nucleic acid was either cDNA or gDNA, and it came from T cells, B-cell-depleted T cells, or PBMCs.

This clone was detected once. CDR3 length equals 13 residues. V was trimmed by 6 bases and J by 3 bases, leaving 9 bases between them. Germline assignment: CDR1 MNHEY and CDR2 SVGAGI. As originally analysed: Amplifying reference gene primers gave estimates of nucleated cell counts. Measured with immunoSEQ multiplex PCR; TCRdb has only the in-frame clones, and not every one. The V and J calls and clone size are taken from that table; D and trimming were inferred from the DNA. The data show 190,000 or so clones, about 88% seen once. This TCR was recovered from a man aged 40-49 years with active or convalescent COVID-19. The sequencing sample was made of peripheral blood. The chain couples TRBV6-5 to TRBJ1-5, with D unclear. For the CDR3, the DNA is TGTGCCAGCAGAGACACCGACAATCAGCCCCAGCATTTT. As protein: CASRDTDNQPQHF.